This TCR beta chain is drawn from a study of T cells in Graves' hyperthyroidism and ophthalmopathy. Hyperthyroidism had been newly diagnosed in patients aged 18 to 65, and its duration was under 2 months. It was RNA transcripts that yielded the amplified TCR beta CDR3 regions. The HTBI primer set drove a first-round RT-PCR of the TCR CDR3. TCRdb independently ran MiXCR on the multiplex PCR reads; one entry per CDR3 protein. The sample consists of around 700,000 distinct CDR3 sequences, just over 35% of them appearing once. The source material was blood. The TCR originated in a woman between 40 and 50 years old with Graves' hyperthyroidism.

CDR3 protein: CASSLNGGGTDTQYF. In DNA form, the CDR3 reads TGTGCCAGCAGCTTAAACGGGGGGGGCACAGATACGCAGTATTTT. This chain uses TRBV7-3 with TRBJ2-3; 8 bases line up with TRBD2. The CDR3 runs 15 residues. Germline trimming cut 1 base from V and 1 base from J; bases unmatched to any gene: 1. Looked up from germline, CDR1 is SGHTA and CDR2 is FQGTGA.